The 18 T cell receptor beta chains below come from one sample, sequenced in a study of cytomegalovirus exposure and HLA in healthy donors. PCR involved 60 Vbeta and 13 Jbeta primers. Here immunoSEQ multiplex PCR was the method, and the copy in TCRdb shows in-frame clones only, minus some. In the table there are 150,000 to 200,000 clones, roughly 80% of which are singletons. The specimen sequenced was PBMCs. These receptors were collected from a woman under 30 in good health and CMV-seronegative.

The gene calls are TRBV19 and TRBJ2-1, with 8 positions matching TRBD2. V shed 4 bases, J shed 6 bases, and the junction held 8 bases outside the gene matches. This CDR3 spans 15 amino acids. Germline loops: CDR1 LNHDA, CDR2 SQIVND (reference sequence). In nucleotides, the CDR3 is TGTGCCAGTAGTACCCAGCGGGAGTGGGTCAATGAGCAGTTCTTC. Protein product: CASSTQREWVNEQFF.

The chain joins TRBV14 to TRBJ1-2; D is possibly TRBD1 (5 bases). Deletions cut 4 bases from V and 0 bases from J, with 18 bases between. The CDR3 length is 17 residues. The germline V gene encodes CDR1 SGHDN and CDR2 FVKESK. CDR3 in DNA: TGTGCCAGCAGCCCAATACCATCACAGGAAACTAACTATGGCTACACCTTC. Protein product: CASSPIPSQETNYGYTF.

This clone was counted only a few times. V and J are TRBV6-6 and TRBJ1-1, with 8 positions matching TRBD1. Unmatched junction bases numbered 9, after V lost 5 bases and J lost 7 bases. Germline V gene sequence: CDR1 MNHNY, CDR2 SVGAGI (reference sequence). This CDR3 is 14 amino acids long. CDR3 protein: CASSTQGGAREAFF. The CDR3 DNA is TGTGCCAGCAGTACACAGGGGGGTGCCCGTGAAGCTTTCTTT.

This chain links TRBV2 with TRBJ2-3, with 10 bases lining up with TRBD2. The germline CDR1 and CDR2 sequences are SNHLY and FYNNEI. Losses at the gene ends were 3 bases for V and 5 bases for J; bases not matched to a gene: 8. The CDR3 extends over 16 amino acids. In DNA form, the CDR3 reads TGTGCCAGCAGTGACGCCCGAGCGGGAGGGATAGATACGCAGTATTTT. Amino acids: CASSDARAGGIDTQYF.

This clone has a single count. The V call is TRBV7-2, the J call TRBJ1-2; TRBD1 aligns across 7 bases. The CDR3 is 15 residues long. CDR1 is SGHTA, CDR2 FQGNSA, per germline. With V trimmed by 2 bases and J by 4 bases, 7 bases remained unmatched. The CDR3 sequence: CASSLNWAGGYGYTF. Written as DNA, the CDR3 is TGTGCCAGCAGCTTAAACTGGGCAGGGGGCTATGGCTACACCTTC.

The CDR3 protein is CATRPGQRNTEAFF. The CDR3 bases are TGTGCCACCAGGCCGGGACAGAGGAACACTGAAGCTTTCTTT. The chain uses TRBV15 and TRBJ1-1, with 7 bases matching TRBD1. From germline, CDR1 is LNHNV and CDR2 YYDKDF (reference sequence). This CDR3 spans 14 amino acids. The J segment lost 1 base and the V segment lost 6 bases, leaving 5 bases of the junction unmatched.

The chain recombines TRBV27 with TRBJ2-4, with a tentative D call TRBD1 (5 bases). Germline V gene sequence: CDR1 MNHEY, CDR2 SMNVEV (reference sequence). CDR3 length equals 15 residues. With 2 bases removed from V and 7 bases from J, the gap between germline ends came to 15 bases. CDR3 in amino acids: CASSLAGLLGNIQYF. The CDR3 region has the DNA TGTGCCAGCAGTTTAGCAGGGCTTCTCGGGAACATTCAGTACTTC.

CDR3 in amino acids: CASSLVGQGSDYGYTF. CDR3 coding DNA: TGCGCCAGCAGCTTGGTTGGACAGGGGTCCGACTATGGCTACACCTTC. This chain joins TRBV5-1 and TRBJ1-2; 9 nucleotides line up with TRBD1. With V trimmed by 0 bases and J by 3 bases, 6 bases remained unmatched. The germline V gene has CDR1 SGHRS and CDR2 YFSETQ. This CDR3 region has 16 residues.

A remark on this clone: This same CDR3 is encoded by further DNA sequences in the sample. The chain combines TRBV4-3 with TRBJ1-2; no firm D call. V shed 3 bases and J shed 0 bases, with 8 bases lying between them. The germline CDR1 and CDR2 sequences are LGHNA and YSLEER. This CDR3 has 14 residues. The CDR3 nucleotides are TGCGCCAGCAGCCAGGAGGATTCTAACTATGGCTACACCTTC. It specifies CASSQEDSNYGYTF.

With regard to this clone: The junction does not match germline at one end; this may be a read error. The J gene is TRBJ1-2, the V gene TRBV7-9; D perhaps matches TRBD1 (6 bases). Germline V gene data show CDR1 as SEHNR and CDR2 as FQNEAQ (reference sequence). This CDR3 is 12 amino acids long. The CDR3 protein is CASSLSGQKKAF. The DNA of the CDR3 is TGTGCCAGCAGCTTGAGTGGACAGAAAAAGGCCTTC.

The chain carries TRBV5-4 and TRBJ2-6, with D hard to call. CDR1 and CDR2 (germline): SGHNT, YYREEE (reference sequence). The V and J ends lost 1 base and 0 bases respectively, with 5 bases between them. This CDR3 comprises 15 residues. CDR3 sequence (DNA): TGTGCCAGCAGCTTGCTGAGCTCTGGGGCCAACGTCCTGACTTTC. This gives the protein CASSLLSSGANVLTF.

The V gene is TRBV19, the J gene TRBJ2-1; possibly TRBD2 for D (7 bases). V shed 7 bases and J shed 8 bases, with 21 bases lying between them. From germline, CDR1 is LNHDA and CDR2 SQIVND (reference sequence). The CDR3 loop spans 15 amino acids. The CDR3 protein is CASNLMGGAGDEQFF. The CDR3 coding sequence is TGTGCCAGTAACCTAATGGGGGGGGCGGGCGATGAGCAGTTCTTC.

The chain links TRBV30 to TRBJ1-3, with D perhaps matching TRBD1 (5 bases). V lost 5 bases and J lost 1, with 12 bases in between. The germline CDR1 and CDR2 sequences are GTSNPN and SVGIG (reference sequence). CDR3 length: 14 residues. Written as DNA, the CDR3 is TGTGCCTGGTCGACAGCTGTATCTGGAAACACCATATATTTT. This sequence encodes CAWSTAVSGNTIYF.

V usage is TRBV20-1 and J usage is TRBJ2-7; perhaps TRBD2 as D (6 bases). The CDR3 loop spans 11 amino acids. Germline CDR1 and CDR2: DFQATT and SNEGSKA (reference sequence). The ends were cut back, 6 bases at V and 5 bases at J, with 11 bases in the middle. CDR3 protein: CSALASDEQYF. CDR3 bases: TGCAGTGCCCTAGCTAGCGACGAGCAGTACTTC.

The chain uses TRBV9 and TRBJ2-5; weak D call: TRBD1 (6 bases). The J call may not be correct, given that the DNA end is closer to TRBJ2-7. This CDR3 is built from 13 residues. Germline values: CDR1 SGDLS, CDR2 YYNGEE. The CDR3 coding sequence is TGTGCCAGCAGCGCGGACAGCTCCTACGAGCAGTACTTC. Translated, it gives CASSADSSYEQYF.

The CDR3 reads CASSGLNSYEQYF. The DNA for the CDR3 is TGTGCCAGCAGCGGACTAAACTCCTACGAGCAGTACTTC. V and J are TRBV19 and TRBJ2-7; D possibly corresponds to TRBD2 (6 bases). Trimming pared 9 bases from V and 0 bases from J, leaving 12 bases between. CDR1 and CDR2 from the germline V gene are LNHDA and SQIVND (reference sequence). The CDR3 length is 13 residues.

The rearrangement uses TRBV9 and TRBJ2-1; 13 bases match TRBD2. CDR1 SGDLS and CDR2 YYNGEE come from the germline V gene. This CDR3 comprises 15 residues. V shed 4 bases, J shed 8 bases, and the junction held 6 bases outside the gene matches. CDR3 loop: CASSQTSGRGDEQFF. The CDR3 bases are TGTGCCAGCAGCCAAACTAGCGGGAGGGGGGATGAGCAGTTCTTC. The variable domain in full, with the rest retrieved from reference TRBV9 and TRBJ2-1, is DSGVTQTPKHLITATGQRVTLRCSPRSGDLSVYWYQQSLDQGLQFLIQYYNGEERAKGNILERFSAQQFPDLHSELNLSSLELGDSALYFCASSQTSGRGDEQFFGPGTRLTVL.

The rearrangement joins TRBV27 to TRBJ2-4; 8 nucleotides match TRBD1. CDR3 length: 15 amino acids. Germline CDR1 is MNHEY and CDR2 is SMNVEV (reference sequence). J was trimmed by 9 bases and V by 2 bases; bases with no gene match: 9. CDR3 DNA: TGTGCCAGCAGTTTAATTGGACAGGGCCGGGGCATTCAGTACTTC. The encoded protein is CASSLIGQGRGIQYF.